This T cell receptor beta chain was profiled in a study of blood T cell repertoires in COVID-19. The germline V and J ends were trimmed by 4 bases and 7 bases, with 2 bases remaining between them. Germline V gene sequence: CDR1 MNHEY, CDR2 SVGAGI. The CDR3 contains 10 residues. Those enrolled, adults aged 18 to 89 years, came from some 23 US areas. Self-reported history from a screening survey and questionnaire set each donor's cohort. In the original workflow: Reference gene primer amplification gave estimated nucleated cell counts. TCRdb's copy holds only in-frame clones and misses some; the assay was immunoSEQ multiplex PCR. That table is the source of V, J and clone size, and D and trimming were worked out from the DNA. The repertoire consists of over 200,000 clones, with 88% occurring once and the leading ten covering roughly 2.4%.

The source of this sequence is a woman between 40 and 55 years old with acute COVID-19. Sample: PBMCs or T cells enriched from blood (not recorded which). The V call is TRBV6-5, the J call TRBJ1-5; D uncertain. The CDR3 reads CASSSQPQHF. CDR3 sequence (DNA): TGTGCCAGCAGTTCGCAGCCCCAGCATTTT.